This T cell receptor beta chain was recovered during a study of blood T cell repertoires in COVID-19. In the study overall: Collection of acute and convalescent COVID-19 samples took place in the United States, Italy and Spain. The cDNA or gDNA used as material had been derived from T cells, B-cell-depleted T cells, or PBMCs.

Per the original methods: For nucleated cells, counts were estimated from reference gene primer amplification. The repertoire was sequenced with immunoSEQ multiplex PCR; TCRdb's copy has only in-frame clones and lacks some. V and J calls plus clone size are reproduced from that table; the DNA served to infer D and trimming. Here the sample spans roughly 140,000 clones, about 90% being singletons. The CDR3 contains 14 residues. V was pared by 6 bases and J by 2 bases, with 8 bases between. The V gene's germline CDR1 is MNHEY and CDR2 SVGAGI. This receptor was taken from a man between 60 and 75 years old who had recovered from COVID-19. V is TRBV6-5 and J is TRBJ2-6; D call uncertain. Sequenced sample: PBMCs or T cells enriched from blood (not recorded which). The CDR3 here is CASRMSPGANVLTF. As DNA, the CDR3 is TGTGCCAGCAGAATGAGTCCTGGGGCCAACGTCCTGACTTTC.